This T cell receptor (beta chain) was observed in a study of breast tumors, draining lymph nodes, adjacent tissues. Points from the study as a whole: Tumor repertoires ranked between lymph nodes and nontumor tissue in diversity, with V and J gene preferences. Luminal-like breast cancer showed significantly higher tumor–nontumor repertoire similarity than basal-like. That most tumor T cells come from lymph nodes remained unproven. Findings are consistent with lymph node origin and intratumoral expansion of most tumor T cells.

Trimming stripped 3 bases from V and 3 bases from J, with 6 bases between. CDR3 size: 12 residues. Using its own MiXCR run on the multiplex PCR reads, TCRdb lists one record per CDR3 protein. Here the sample spans approximately 89,000 distinct CDR3 sequences, over 25% being singletons. On this clonotype itself: Antigen specificity is unknown. This could be a read error, since a much larger clone is one nucleotide away.

Breast cancer patients provided tissue from their axillary draining lymph nodes. This clonotype originated in a female donor with breast cancer. Some clones in this sample may be carry-over from other donors' samples. The sample comprised axillary lymph node tissue. The chain carries TRBV12-3 or TRBV12-4 and TRBJ2-7, with D perhaps TRBD2 (6 bases). The CDR3 DNA is TGTGCCAGCAGTTTCGGGGGCTACGAGCAGTACTTC. It yields the protein CASSFGGYEQYF.